This T cell receptor (beta chain) comes out of a study of blood T cells in healthy people across ages. The use of a sample-barcoded 5' primer and a J-beta primer mix characterized a second PCR of roughly 7 to 11 cycles. One entry per CDR3 protein results from TCRdb running MiXCR on the 5' RACE reads. Of under 800,000 distinct CDR3 sequences detected, about 21% appear once; the ten largest clones hold roughly 3.6%. About this clonotype itself: Its matching antigen is unknown.

CDR3 length: 15 amino acids. CDR1 and CDR2 (germline): DFQATT, SNEGSKA (reference sequence). Isolated per sample were at least 6.5 million PBMCs. Study conclusions and caveats: Changes seen in expanded clonotypes were possibly confounded by donor CMV status left unknown. Naive T cell percentage showed a strong correlation with the diversity of TCR beta. Bulk PBMC profiling left naive and antigen-experienced comparisons inconclusive.

This receptor was taken from a man aged 65 to 79 in good health. The chain recombines TRBV20-1 with TRBJ2-7, with 10 bases matching TRBD2. The DNA end is more similar to TRBJ2-1, so the J call may be wrong. Sample: blood. The CDR3 loop is CSAQSSGGSYNEQFF. CDR3 in DNA: TGCAGTGCGCAATCTAGCGGGGGCTCCTACAATGAGCAGTTCTTC.